Sequencing of this T cell receptor (beta chain) was carried out in a study of CD8 T cells in Susac syndrome (dated by TCRdb to the late 2010s). At the level of the whole study: Of the Susac syndrome patients who were sequenced, over five had clinically active disease and eight were in clinical remission. Susac syndrome patients were therapy-naive, on corticosteroids (some also receiving IVIg), or on IVIg alone at blood withdrawal. Repertoire sequencing was used to test whether CD8+ T cell activation and differentiation in Susac syndrome was antigen driven.

High-throughput TCR beta sequencing profiled peripheral blood CD8+ and CD4+ T cells from healthy donors, Susac syndrome patients and multiple sclerosis patients. Recently defined diagnostic criteria for definite or probable disease were met by the Susac syndrome patients. Bulk CD8+ and CD4+ T cells were purified magnetically by negative isolation, whereas CD8+ TEMRA cells were enriched by FACS. Blood was drawn into EDTA tubes, processed within 24 hours, and PBMCs were isolated by density gradient centrifugation. PBMCs intended for TCR sequencing were cryopreserved in liquid nitrogen and thawed later in a water bath at 37 degrees C. The sorted or isolated CD4+, CD8+ and CD8+ TEMRA cells had a purity of 90% or higher. General findings and caveats noted by the study authors: The number of individuals in the TCR sequencing and HLA analysis was acknowledged as relatively small. The CD4+ T cell repertoire of patients with Susac syndrome showed no detectable clonal expansion.

Ends trimmed: V by 1 base, J by 3 bases; bases unmatched to a gene: 4. Per the germline V gene (reference sequence), DFQATT is the CDR1 and SNEGSKA is the CDR2. Including the terminal cysteine and phenylalanine, the CDR3 comprises 15 residues. Of the read, only the CDR3 DNA is kept; its 45 bases are in frame from base 1. RNA was extracted with the RNeasy kit and 0.5 to 1 ug was reverse transcribed using random hexamers. The immunoSEQ multiplex PCR assay, which covers 54 Vbeta and 13 Jbeta segments, was used to amplify TCR beta CDR3 regions. Bias from PCR amplification was corrected by using a synthetic template baseline for primer optimization and for computational correction. From the authors' description of their analysis: Only productive sequences were kept, with reads annotated to V, D and J genes according to IMGT and analyzed in immunoSEQ Analyzer. Clonality was computed as one minus Shannon entropy normalized by log2 of the number of productive unique sequences. For each patient and control, public and private clones were evaluated within the 100 most prevalent clones. Clones were defined as Susac-specific if absent from the healthy and MS cohorts, from under 1,200 published viral clones and from other ImmuneACCESS disease sequences. Starting from the raw public reads, TCRdb applied fastp trimming at Q25, assembled clones with MiXCR and retained in-frame beta chains. Rows are unified per CDR3 protein, each entry keeping the most common DNA and genes. The V and J calls and clone size come from TCRdb's table, not from the authors' own analysis. A total of fewer than 200,000 distinct CDR3 sequences appear in this sample, under 95% of them only once. Clones ranked in the top ten supply more than 0.095% of the sample.

Concerning this clonotype itself: No cognate antigen has been identified for it. Qualities for individual bases were not recorded, and no much larger clone is one base off.

The chain was built from TRBV20-1 and TRBJ1-2, with 11 middle bases fitting TRBD1. This sequence was found in a human donor with Susac syndrome. Sequencing was carried out using CD4+ T cells from PBMCs. The nucleotide sequence is given as TGCAGTGCTAGAGCACCGGGACAGGGGGACTATGGCTACACCTTC. It translates as CSARAPGQGDYGYTF.